The 10 T cell receptor beta chains presented below share a single source sample, sequenced in a study of breast tumors, draining lymph nodes, adjacent tissues. Samples came from axillary lymph nodes draining the breast cancer. TCRdb ran MiXCR on the multiplex PCR reads and lists one entry per CDR3 protein. This table has 150,000 to 200,000 distinct CDR3 sequences, 30% to 35% appearing once. The material sequenced was axillary lymph node tissue. The receptors were gathered from a female donor with breast cancer. Some clones in this sample may be carry-over from other donors' samples.

In this sample, this clonotype turned up many times. J is TRBJ1-6 and V is TRBV18, with D perhaps matching TRBD1 (6 bases). CDR3 length: 14 amino acids. Trimming removed 4 bases from V and 10 bases from J, with 14 bases in between. Germline CDR1 reads KGHSH; CDR2 reads LQKENI. DNA of the CDR3: TGTGCCAGCTCACAGGACAGTCTAGGGTCACCCCTCCACTTT. This codes for CASSQDSLGSPLHF.

Comments on this clonotype: A much larger clonotype is one base distant, so this may be a read error. The chain links TRBV18 to TRBJ1-2; D not resolved. CDR1 KGHSH and CDR2 LQKENI come from the germline V gene. The CDR3 runs to 13 residues. The CDR3 spells CAGSPPGSLGYTF. DNA of the CDR3: TGTGCCGGCTCACCCCCGGGTAGTCTGGGCTACACCTTC.

This clonotype came up many times. The J gene is TRBJ2-7, the V gene TRBV6-5; 11 bases are shared with TRBD2. CDR1 is MNHEY, CDR2 SVGAGI, per germline. The CDR3 contains 16 residues. The junction had 11 bases not matched to a gene; V was cut back by 6 bases and J by 4 bases. The CDR3: CASSRPLAGGSYEQYF. CDR3 coding DNA: TGTGCCAGCAGCCGCCCCCTAGCGGGGGGCTCGTACGAGCAGTACTTC.

This clonotype was found many times. This chain links TRBV7-3 with TRBJ2-1; D ambiguous. Germline V gene lookup returns CDR1 SGHTA and CDR2 FQGTGA. The CDR3 is made up of 13 amino acids. With 5 bases removed from V and 4 bases from J, the gap between germline ends came to 9 bases. The chain's CDR3 is CASSRTEYNEQFF. In DNA form, the CDR3 reads TGTGCCAGCAGCCGAACAGAATACAATGAGCAGTTCTTC.

This rearrangement joins TRBV19 to TRBJ2-6; D unclear. Trimming left V 5 bases short and J 4 bases short, with 6 bases between. The CDR3 totals 13 residues. Germline V gene sequence: CDR1 LNHDA, CDR2 SQIVND (reference sequence). The CDR3 DNA reads as TGTGCCAGTAGTGGGCAGGGGGCCAACGTCCTGACTTTC. Translation gives CASSGQGANVLTF.

The sample holds many counts of this clonotype. The rearrangement joins TRBV14 to TRBJ2-1; 10 bases are shared with TRBD2. The germline gives CDR1 SGHDN, CDR2 FVKESK. The CDR3 extends over 18 amino acids. With V trimmed by 0 bases and J by 3 bases, 8 bases remained unmatched. This CDR3 reads CASSQEGILAGDYNEQFF. The CDR3 nucleotides read TGTGCCAGCAGCCAAGAGGGGATTCTAGCGGGAGACTACAATGAGCAGTTCTTC.

Turning to this clonotype: This sequence may be a read error, since a much larger clone differs from it by one base. The rearrangement uses TRBV5-8 and TRBJ1-2, with a weak D call TRBD1 (5 bases). CDR3 size: 14 residues. Germline V lookup: CDR1 SGHTS, CDR2 YDEGEE. The ends were cut back, 6 bases at V and 2 bases at J, with 14 bases in the middle. CDR3 in amino acids: CASTKDSPNYGYTF. The CDR3 nucleotides read TGTGCCAGCACCAAAGACAGCCCCAACTATGGCTACACCTTC.

The gene calls are TRBV15 and TRBJ1-6; perhaps TRBD1 as D (6 bases). V was shortened by 0 bases and J by 10 bases, with 10 bases between the two germline ends. The CDR3 has 14 amino acids. Germline CDR1 LNHNV, CDR2 YYDKDF (reference sequence). CDR3 in DNA: TGTGCCACCAGCAGAGATCGGGGGCTCTCACCCCTCCACTTT. Amino acid sequence: CATSRDRGLSPLHF.

This rearrangement joins TRBV14 to TRBJ1-4; D unresolved. The V gene lost 4 bases and the J gene lost 0 bases, with 18 bases spanning the gap. This CDR3 spans 18 amino acids. CDR1 SGHDN and CDR2 FVKESK come from the germline V gene. The CDR3 bases are TGTGCCAGCAGCCGACGGACTAGCGGGAGGACAACTAATGAAAAACTGTTTTTT. It is translated as CASSRRTSGRTTNEKLFF.

This clonotype was recorded many times. The CDR3 here is CASSLSTGLSTDTQYF. In DNA form, the CDR3 reads TGCGCCAGCAGCCTGAGCACAGGGTTGAGCACAGATACGCAGTATTTT. The rearrangement joins TRBV4-1 to TRBJ2-3; D may be TRBD1 (6 bases). Germline CDR1 and CDR2: MGHRA and YSYEKL. V lost 4 bases, J lost 0 bases, and 14 bases lay in between. CDR3 length equals 16 residues.